The 27 T cell receptor beta chains below come from one sample, sequenced in a study of read filtering for tumor transcriptome and immune sequencing. From 400 to 450 ng of RNA, a library with molecular barcoded alpha/delta and beta/gamma adaptors was made. A single record per CDR3 protein comes from TCRdb applying MiXCR to the reads. The table shows roughly 38,000 distinct CDR3 sequences, with roughly an eighth occurring only once. Input material: a population of CD138-negative cells sorted from bone marrow. The source is a donor aged 40 or older with multiple myeloma.

The chain couples TRBV5-6 to TRBJ2-1; a possible D gene is TRBD2 (6 bases). There are 13 residues in the CDR3. Germline CDR1 reads SGHDT; CDR2 reads YYEEEE. V was cut by 4 bases and J by 10 bases, with 15 bases left in between. This CDR3 is CASSRGTVKEQFF. CDR3 coding DNA: TGTGCCAGCAGCCGGGGGACGGTCAAGGAGCAGTTCTTC.

In its sample, this clonotype was seen many times. CDR3 DNA: TGCAGTGCTAGAGATCAGAACCAAGAGACCCAGTACTTC. Its translation: CSARDQNQETQYF. The chain joins TRBV20-1 to TRBJ2-5, with no clear D. The CDR3 consists of 13 residues. Germline CDR1 DFQATT, CDR2 SNEGSKA (reference sequence). V was clipped by 0 bases and J by 0 bases, with 5 bases between them.

The table lists this clonotype with many counts. This chain joins TRBV5-1 and TRBJ1-6; D remains unclear. The CDR3 loop spans 13 amino acids. Germline CDR1 reads SGHRS; CDR2 reads YFSETQ. Trimming removed 0 bases from V and 8 bases from J, with 6 bases in between. As DNA, the CDR3 is TGCGCCAGCAGCTTGGATACGGATTCACCCCTCCACTTT. This gives the protein CASSLDTDSPLHF.

The sample holds many counts of this clonotype. The CDR3 is CASSYWGQGVNTEAFF. The CDR3 DNA reads TGTGCCAGCAGTTACTGGGGGCAAGGGGTGAACACTGAAGCTTTCTTT. This chain joins TRBV6-5 and TRBJ1-1, with D possibly matching TRBD1 (6 bases). CDR1 and CDR2 (germline): MNHEY, SVGAGI. The CDR3 is made up of 16 amino acids. V lost 1 base and J 0 bases, leaving 12 bases between the germline ends.

In its sample, this clonotype was seen many times. A much more abundant neighbour one base away suggests this may be a read error. The chain has TRBV5-1 and TRBJ2-7, with 10 bases lining up with TRBD1. The V segment lost 4 bases and the J segment 8 bases; nucleotides outside the gene matches: 12. The germline V gene encodes CDR1 SGHRS and CDR2 YFSETQ. The CDR3 consists of 15 residues. CDR3 bases: TGCGCCAGCAGCATTACCGGGACAGGGGTGTACCAGCAGTACTTC. Translating it yields CASSITGTGVYQQYF.

This clonotype was picked up a small number of times. This chain connects TRBV12-5 to TRBJ2-5, with 7 bases identical to TRBD1. The germline V gene encodes CDR1 LGHNT and CDR2 FRNRAP. The CDR3 is made up of 15 amino acids. The ends lost 1 base at V and 5 bases at J; junction bases unmatched: 7. The CDR3 reads CASGLEGGRVETQYF. DNA for the CDR3: TGTGCTAGTGGTTTGGAAGGGGGCAGGGTGGAGACCCAGTACTTC.

Concerning this clonotype: Sequence at one end of the junction differs from germline and may be a read error. The J gene is TRBJ2-7, the V gene TRBV7-2; 11 bases are a match to TRBD2. CDR3 length: 18 residues. The V gene's germline CDR1 is SGHTA and CDR2 FQGNSA. The CDR3 nucleotides are TGTGCCAGCAACTTAGCGCTGGTAGCGGGGGGGCATCCCTCCGAGCAGTACTTC. Amino acid sequence: CASNLALVAGGHPSEQYF.

This clonotype was counted a few times. The genes are TRBV7-8 and TRBJ1-1; D might be TRBD1 (6 bases). The CDR3 runs 13 residues. V was trimmed by 5 bases and J by 10 bases, leaving 17 bases between them. Germline loops: CDR1 SGHVS, CDR2 FQNEAQ. The CDR3 nucleotides are TGTGCCAGCAGCCTTCTCCAGGGGCGTGGAGCTTTCTTT. Translation gives CASSLLQGRGAFF.

This clonotype was seen many times. Relative to the germline gene, one junction end is altered; a read error may explain this. The chain has TRBV29-1 and TRBJ1-2, with D tentatively TRBD1 (5 bases). The germline gives CDR1 SQVTM, CDR2 ANQGSEA. This CDR3 region has 10 residues. The CDR3 nucleotides read TGCAGCGTTGATTTAGGGGCCCTGGTCTTC. Amino acid sequence: CSVDLGALVF.

This clonotype was detected many times. The chain recombines TRBV5-1 with TRBJ1-1; tentative D call: TRBD1 (5 bases). Trimming took 0 bases from V and 1 from J, leaving 10 bases between them. The germline gives CDR1 SGHRS, CDR2 YFSETQ. The CDR3 is made up of 15 amino acids. In DNA, the CDR3 is TGCGCCAGCAGCTTGGATCGCGGGGGGAACACTGAAGCTTTCTTT. Protein: CASSLDRGGNTEAFF.

This clonotype occurred many times. The J gene is TRBJ1-5, the V gene TRBV6-6, with D possibly TRBD1 on 5 matching bases. This CDR3 comprises 13 residues. Per germline, CDR1 MNHNY and CDR2 SVGAGI (reference sequence). Between the trimmed V and J ends, which lost 1 base and 5 bases, there was a span of 6 bases. In DNA, the CDR3 is TGTGCCAGCAGTTACTGGGGGGATCAGCCCCAGCATTTT. Its protein product is CASSYWGDQPQHF.

A note on this clonotype: An end of the junction does not agree with germline; a read error may underlie this. V and J are TRBV10-2 and TRBJ1-2; D uncertain. Looked up from germline, CDR1 is WSHSY and CDR2 is SAAADI. The CDR3 has 11 residues. The CDR3 DNA sequence: TGCGCCAGCGGTGAGGGCGGGAGCTACACCTTC. Amino acids: CASGEGGSYTF.

This clonotype was observed many times. This sequence joins TRBV20-1 and TRBJ2-1; D call uncertain. The ends were cut back, 0 bases at V and 8 bases at J, with 8 bases in the middle. From germline, CDR1 is DFQATT and CDR2 SNEGSKA (reference sequence). The CDR3 totals 12 residues. Written as DNA, the CDR3 is TGCAGTGCTAGAGAGCTGTGGGATGAGCAGTTCTTC. Translated: CSARELWDEQFF.

This clonotype was picked up many times. This clone may be a read error of a much larger clone one base away. The CDR3 carries no conserved terminal phenylalanine or tryptophan, so it likely arises from a read error. The genes are TRBV5-1 and TRBJ1-6; D gene ambiguous. Trimming shortened V by 5 bases and J by 5 bases, and 8 bases separated the two germline ends. The germline CDR1 and CDR2 sequences are SGHRS and YFSETQ. The CDR3 consists of 13 residues. CDR3 sequence reads: CASSSPNNSPLHL. In nucleotides, the CDR3 is TGCGCCAGCAGTTCTCCGAATAATTCACCCCTCCACCTT.

This clonotype was detected a few times. This may come from a read error, since a much larger clone is one base off. V usage is TRBV29-1 and J usage is TRBJ2-2; the D is unclear. Germline CDR1 is SQVTM and CDR2 is ANQGSEA. This CDR3 is 12 amino acids long. CDR3 nucleotide sequence: TGCTGCGTTGACCATGGGTCCGGGGAGCTGTTTTTT. Its protein product is CCVDHGSGELFF.

In its sample, this clonotype was seen many times. The chain links TRBV30 to TRBJ1-1; 12 bases agree with TRBD1. After removal of 4 bases from V and 2 bases from J, the junction contained 5 bases not matched to a gene. In germline, CDR1 is GTSNPN, CDR2 SVGIG (reference sequence). The CDR3 totals 15 residues. CDR3 region: CAWNMGQGANTEAFF. The CDR3 DNA sequence: TGTGCCTGGAATATGGGACAGGGGGCTAACACTGAAGCTTTCTTT. The variable domain in full, completed from reference TRBV30 and TRBJ1-1, reads SQTIHQWPATLVQPVGSPLSLECTVEGTSNPNLYWYRQAAGRGLQLLFYSVGIGQISSEVPQNLSASRPQDRQFILSSKKLLLSDSGFYLCAWNMGQGANTEAFFGQGTRLTVV.

This clonotype was detected many times. The rearrangement links TRBV2 to TRBJ1-5; TRBD1 matches 7 bases. The CDR3 is made up of 13 amino acids. The J segment lost 4 bases and the V segment lost 6 bases, leaving 3 bases of the junction unmatched. Germline V gene lookup returns CDR1 SNHLY and CDR2 FYNNEI. The CDR3 DNA reads as TGTGCCAGCAGGACGACAGGGAATCAGCCCCAGCATTTT. Amino acid sequence: CASRTTGNQPQHF. The full variable domain, in which reference TRBV2 and TRBJ1-5 provide the parts outside the CDR3, is EPEVTQTPSHQVTQMGQEVILRCVPISNHLYFYWYRQILGQKVEFLVSFYNNEISEKSEIFDDQFSVERPDGSNFTLKIRSTKLEDSAMYFCASRTTGNQPQHFGDGTRLSIL.

Notes on this clonotype: This may come from a read error, since a much larger clone is one base off. The chain links TRBV6-5 to TRBJ2-2; D call uncertain. The CDR3 contains 15 residues. From germline, CDR1 is MNHEY and CDR2 SVGAGI. The ends were cut back, 6 bases at V and 3 bases at J, with 14 bases in the middle. The CDR3 coding sequence is TGTGCCAGCAGCTACCAGGCAGGTCACACCGGGGAGCTGTTTTTT. This gives the protein CASSYQAGHTGELFF.

About this clonotype: A much larger clone sits a single nucleotide away, making a read error possible. The chain is built from TRBV19 and TRBJ2-3; D not resolved. From germline, CDR1 is LNHDA and CDR2 SQIVND (reference sequence). This CDR3 has 14 residues. The CDR3, as DNA: TGTGCCAGTAGACCCCCGGTGGACCAAGATACGCCGTATTTT. This encodes CASRPPVDQDTPYF.

This clonotype was observed at least ten times. The chain links TRBV29-1 to TRBJ2-2; no reliable D call. Trimming left V 1 base short and J 2 bases short, with 11 bases between. The CDR3 sequence is 15 residues long. Germline V lookup: CDR1 SQVTM, CDR2 ANQGSEA. This CDR3 reads CSVEVRRANTGELFF. In DNA, the CDR3 is TGCAGCGTTGAAGTCCGCCGGGCAAACACCGGGGAGCTGTTTTTT.

Comment on this clonotype: A read error is likely, as this CDR3 ends without the conserved phenylalanine or tryptophan. The limits of the CDR3 on the DNA are not certain, so only TCRdb's listed CDR3 is given. This chain uses TRBV5-1 with TRBJ2-1; no DNA check was done on the table's D call, TRBD1. CDR1 is SGHRS, CDR2 YFSETQ, per germline. The CDR3 comprises 15 residues, both ends counted. The CDR3 reads CASSLEQGGYNEQIY.

Ten or more counts support this clonotype. An end of the junction differs from the germline gene, which may be a read error. The V and J genes are TRBV19 and TRBJ1-1; TRBD1 is a possible D gene (6 bases). CDR1 and CDR2 from the germline V gene are LNHDA and SQIVND (reference sequence). The CDR3 has 15 amino acids. CDR3 DNA: TGTGCCAGTAGTAGGAGATGGGGGCGCGACACTGAAGCTTCCTTT. As protein: CASSRRWGRDTEASF.

This clonotype was found many times. This chain uses TRBV29-1 with TRBJ2-1; tentatively, D is TRBD2 (6 bases). CDR3 length: 14 residues. V lost 6 bases to trimming and J lost 10 bases, with 22 bases between them. Looked up from germline, CDR1 is SQVTM and CDR2 is ANQGSEA. CDR3: CSVGGGLEAYEQFF. The CDR3 coding sequence is TGCAGCGTGGGGGGTGGCCTGGAGGCCTACGAGCAGTTCTTC.

By share, this clonotype ranks as medium-sized (0.01 to 0.1%). The chain recombines TRBV5-1 with TRBJ2-1, with D unclear. V was cut by 0 bases and J by 5 bases, with 9 bases left in between. This CDR3 contains 14 residues. Germline V CDR1 and CDR2: SGHRS, YFSETQ. The CDR3 coding sequence is TGCGCCAGCAGCTTGGGAAAGCCAAACAATGAGCAGTTCTTC. Translating it yields CASSLGKPNNEQFF.

Note on this clonotype: This may come from a read error, since a much larger clone is one base off. The J gene is TRBJ1-5, the V gene TRBV20-1; TRBD1 aligns across 8 bases. This CDR3 spans 14 amino acids. From germline, CDR1 is DFQATT and CDR2 SNEGSKA (reference sequence). Germline trimming cut 6 bases from V and 8 bases from J; bases unmatched to any gene: 12. The CDR3 sequence is CSAQQGVGNKPQHF. The CDR3 coding sequence is TGCAGTGCACAACAGGGGGTGGGGAATAAGCCCCAGCATTTT.

This clonotype was counted many times. The chain recombines TRBV30 with TRBJ1-1; D might be TRBD1 (6 bases). Per the germline V gene, CDR1 is GTSNPN and CDR2 is SVGIG (reference sequence). There are 13 residues in the CDR3. V was shortened by 7 bases and J by 6 bases, with 18 bases between the two germline ends. Here the CDR3 reads CAYKPSGDAEAFF. DNA for the CDR3: TGTGCCTACAAACCCTCAGGGGACGCTGAAGCTTTCTTT.

This clonotype was recorded many times. The rearrangement links TRBV12-3 or TRBV12-4 to TRBJ2-2; TRBD1 matches 9 bases. V lost 6 bases, J lost 0 bases, and 2 bases stayed unmatched. The CDR3 contains 15 residues. The CDR3 DNA is TGTGCCAGCAGGAGACAGGGGGCGAACACCGGGGAGCTGTTTTTT. Translated, it gives CASRRQGANTGELFF.